These 30 T cell receptor beta chains were sequenced from one sample in a study of shared T cell receptors in the human thymus. Here immunoSEQ multiplex PCR was the method, and the copy in TCRdb shows in-frame clones only, minus some. Of under 700,000 clones listed, 75% to 85% are singletons. A further study also used this sample, focusing on human thymus T cells.

Sequencing used thymocytes. The source is a boy in the first two years of life with a congenital heart defect.

The chain carries TRBV20-1 and TRBJ2-3; D uncertain. CDR3 length: 10 residues. Germline V CDR1 and CDR2: DFQATT, SNEGSKA (reference sequence). Trimming left V 3 bases short and J 7 bases short, with 5 bases between. The CDR3 is CSASLHTQYF. CDR3 in DNA: TGCAGTGCTAGTCTACATACGCAGTATTTT.

This clone was found once. The J gene is TRBJ2-7, the V gene TRBV30; D perhaps matches TRBD1 (5 bases). Trimming shortened V by 3 bases and J by 2 bases, and 14 bases separated the two germline ends. CDR3 length: 14 residues. Germline CDR1 GTSNPN, CDR2 SVGIG (reference sequence). The chain's CDR3 is CAWRWGRGPYEQYF. The CDR3 DNA reads TGTGCCTGGAGGTGGGGCCGTGGGCCCTACGAGCAGTACTTC. The full variable domain, with the rest looked up from reference TRBV30 and TRBJ2-7, is SQTIHQWPATLVQPVGSPLSLECTVEGTSNPNLYWYRQAAGRGLQLLFYSVGIGQISSEVPQNLSASRPQDRQFILSSKKLLLSDSGFYLCAWRWGRGPYEQYFGPGTRLTVT.

The V gene is TRBV9, the J gene TRBJ2-7, with 9 nucleotides matching TRBD2. The trim removed 0 bases at V and 7 bases at J, leaving 11 bases unmatched. The CDR3 length is 16 residues. CDR1 and CDR2 (germline): SGDLS, YYNGEE. The chain's CDR3 is CASSVAPAGGQIEQYF. The CDR3 DNA reads as TGTGCCAGCAGCGTAGCTCCCGCGGGAGGGCAGATTGAGCAGTACTTC.

The chain uses TRBV7-9 and TRBJ2-5; 8 nucleotides line up with TRBD1. Per germline, CDR1 SEHNR and CDR2 FQNEAQ (reference sequence). The CDR3 sequence is 14 residues long. Unmatched junction bases numbered 7, after V lost 5 bases and J lost 5 bases. The CDR3 region is CASSPTDRGETQYF. The CDR3 DNA reads as TGTGCCAGCAGCCCGACCGACAGGGGCGAGACCCAGTACTTC. The full variable domain, completed using reference TRBV7-9 and TRBJ2-5, is DTGVSQNPRHKITKRGQNVTFRCDPISEHNRLYWYRQTLGQGPEFLTYFQNEAQLEKSRLLSDRFSAERPKGSFSTLEIQRTEQGDSAMYLCASSPTDRGETQYFGPGTRLLVL.

The J gene is TRBJ2-5, the V gene TRBV27, with 8 bases lining up with TRBD2. Germline-derived CDR1 and CDR2 are MNHEY and SMNVEV (reference sequence). V was pared by 6 bases and J by 7 bases, with 13 bases of the junction left unmatched. This CDR3 has 15 amino acids. DNA of the CDR3: TGTGCCAGCAGCCTAAGCGGGAGAATATCAGTGACCCAGTACTTC. Translation: CASSLSGRISVTQYF.

This clone was counted once. This sequence joins TRBV20-1 and TRBJ2-1; 7 positions match TRBD2. With 7 bases clipped from V and 13 bases from J, the junction kept 7 bases outside the gene matches. The germline gives CDR1 DFQATT, CDR2 SNEGSKA (reference sequence). The length of the CDR3 is 10 residues. The CDR3: CSGGAGKQFF. The CDR3, as DNA: TGCAGTGGTGGAGCGGGGAAACAGTTCTTC.

The chain uses TRBV30 and TRBJ2-7, with D perhaps TRBD2 (6 bases). The CDR3 covers 16 residues. Germline CDR1 is GTSNPN and CDR2 is SVGIG (reference sequence). The V and J ends lost 2 bases and 0 bases respectively, with 17 bases between them. The CDR3 sequence: CAWSTRRVPVSYEQYF. CDR3 bases: TGTGCCTGGAGTACCAGGAGGGTCCCAGTCTCCTACGAGCAGTACTTC.

The chain has TRBV7-2 and TRBJ2-7; no clear D gene. The V end lost 5 bases, the J end lost 3 bases, and 11 bases lay between the germline ends. Germline values: CDR1 SGHTA, CDR2 FQGNSA. The CDR3 sequence is 13 residues long. DNA for the CDR3: TGTGCCAGCAGCCCCCCAGTAAACTACGAGCAGTACTTC. Protein: CASSPPVNYEQYF. Variable domain in full (rest from reference TRBV7-2 and TRBJ2-7): GAGVSQSPSNKVTEKGKDVELRCDPISGHTALYWYRQSLGQGLEFLIYFQGNSAPDKSGLPSDRFSAERTGGSVSTLTIQRTQQEDSAVYLCASSPPVNYEQYFGPGTRLTVT.

The rearrangement links TRBV29-1 to TRBJ2-7; 10 bases agree with TRBD1. The CDR3 contains 13 residues. Germline CDR1 SQVTM, CDR2 ANQGSEA. V was clipped by 6 bases and J by 1 base; unmatched bases: 3. The CDR3 reads CSVRTGGSYEQYF. The CDR3 DNA follows: TGCAGCGTGAGGACAGGGGGTTCCTACGAGCAGTACTTC.

The chain is built from TRBV30 and TRBJ1-5; the D gene is possibly TRBD1 (5 bases). Germline CDR1 is GTSNPN and CDR2 is SVGIG (reference sequence). Trimming pared 4 bases from V and 1 base from J, leaving 11 bases between. The length of the CDR3 is 14 residues. CDR3 sequence: CAWNVGGSNQPQHF. DNA for the CDR3: TGTGCCTGGAACGTGGGGGGAAGCAATCAGCCCCAGCATTTT.

V is TRBV9 and J is TRBJ2-1, with 8 bases that match TRBD2. The germline CDR1 and CDR2 sequences are SGDLS and YYNGEE. There are 16 residues in the CDR3. V was pared by 4 bases and J by 8 bases, with 14 bases of the junction left unmatched. This CDR3 reads CASSPTVAGGLDEQFF. CDR3 nucleotide sequence: TGTGCCAGCAGCCCCACAGTGGCGGGAGGCCTGGATGAGCAGTTCTTC.

The rearrangement joins TRBV4-2 to TRBJ2-2; 11 bases map to TRBD1. The CDR3 loop spans 18 amino acids. Losses at the gene ends were 1 base for V and 0 bases for J; bases not matched to a gene: 4. Germline CDR1 LGHNA, CDR2 YNFKEQ. The CDR3 sequence: CASSQVGTGGANTGELFF. The CDR3 DNA is TGTGCCAGCAGCCAAGTAGGGACAGGGGGGGCGAACACCGGGGAGCTGTTTTTT.

The chain is built from TRBV19 and TRBJ2-2, with D possibly TRBD2 on 6 matching bases. V lost 5 bases, J lost 2 bases, and 12 bases lay in between. Germline lookup yields CDR1 LNHDA and CDR2 SQIVND (reference sequence). The CDR3 has 15 amino acids. The CDR3 spells CASSPWTTNTGELFF. CDR3 nucleotide sequence: TGTGCCAGTAGTCCCTGGACTACCAACACCGGGGAGCTGTTTTTT.

This clone was seen a single time. J is TRBJ2-7 and V is TRBV5-1; the match to TRBD2 covers 8 bases. The CDR3 runs to 16 residues. Looked up from germline, CDR1 is SGHRS and CDR2 is YFSETQ. Trimming took 4 bases from V and 4 from J; bases not matched to a gene: 13. DNA of the CDR3: TGCGCCAGCAGCCCTGGAACGCGGGGGGCGAAATACGAGCAGTACTTC. This encodes CASSPGTRGAKYEQYF.

The V gene is TRBV4-1, the J gene TRBJ1-4; 11 nucleotides agree with TRBD1. Germline V gives CDR1 MGHRA, CDR2 YSYEKL. V shed 1 base and J 7 bases; nucleotides not matched to a gene: 11. The CDR3 spans 18 residues. CDR3 in amino acids: CASSQGPGTGGKGEKLFF. CDR3 sequence (DNA): TGCGCCAGCAGCCAAGGGCCGGGGACAGGGGGGAAGGGTGAAAAACTGTTTTTT.

This clone occurred once. The CDR3 DNA reads as TGTGCCAGGCCTCCGGGACAGGGGCGCGAAAAACTGTTTTTT. Protein: CARPPGQGREKLFF. V and J are TRBV7-2 and TRBJ1-4; 10 nucleotides align to TRBD1. The V gene end was trimmed by 9 bases and the J gene end by 8 bases; junction bases not matched to a gene: 9. The CDR3 totals 14 residues. CDR1 and CDR2 (germline): SGHTA, FQGNSA.

V usage is TRBV9 and J usage is TRBJ2-1; D is possibly TRBD2 (6 bases). CDR1 is SGDLS and CDR2 is YYNGEE in the germline V gene. This CDR3 has 14 residues. V lost 0 bases, J lost 3 bases, and 7 bases lay in between. The CDR3 loop reads CASSVGGDYNEQFF. DNA for the CDR3: TGTGCCAGCAGCGTAGGGGGGGACTACAATGAGCAGTTCTTC.

CDR3: CASSPPEGDLYEQYF. The CDR3 nucleotides are TGTGCCAGCAGCCCCCCTGAGGGGGACCTTTACGAGCAGTACTTC. The chain is built from TRBV7-2 and TRBJ2-7, with D tentatively TRBD1 (6 bases). Germline V gene data show CDR1 as SGHTA and CDR2 as FQGNSA. The CDR3 is made up of 15 amino acids. Trimming left V 5 bases short and J 4 bases short, with 18 bases between.

The gene calls are TRBV10-1 and TRBJ2-5, with D tentatively TRBD2 (7 bases). The germline V and J ends were trimmed by 0 bases and 6 bases, with 17 bases remaining between them. Germline V CDR1 and CDR2: WNHNN, SYGVQD (reference sequence). This CDR3 is built from 16 residues. DNA for the CDR3: TGCGCCAGCAGTGAGTCGAGGGGGAGGGCGAGGAAGACCCAGTACTTC. This encodes CASSESRGRARKTQYF.

The gene calls are TRBV15 and TRBJ1-5, with D perhaps matching TRBD1 (6 bases). There are 16 residues in the CDR3. Trimming left V 5 bases short and J 4 bases short, with 18 bases between. Germline V gives CDR1 LNHNV, CDR2 YYDKDF (reference sequence). DNA for the CDR3: TGTGCCACCAGCCCCCACCCCGACAGGACTAATCAGCCCCAGCATTTT. It translates to CATSPHPDRTNQPQHF. The variable domain in full, completed from reference TRBV15 and TRBJ1-5, reads DAMVIQNPRYQVTQFGKPVTLSCSQTLNHNVMYWYQQKSSQAPKLLFHYYDKDFNNEADTPDNFQSRRPNTSFCFLDIRSPGLGDTAMYLCATSPHPDRTNQPQHFGDGTRLSIL.

The CDR3 DNA reads as TGTGCCAGCAGCCAACCCACAGGGTTAGGTGTCGAGCAGTACTTC. Translating gives CASSQPTGLGVEQYF. The chain uses TRBV4-2 and TRBJ2-5; TRBD1 might be the D (6 bases). The J call may be wrong; the DNA end is better matched by TRBJ2-7. Germline V gene sequence: CDR1 LGHNA, CDR2 YNFKEQ. The CDR3 is made up of 15 amino acids.

The V gene is TRBV10-3, the J gene TRBJ1-1, with D uncertain. Per the germline V gene, CDR1 is ENHRY and CDR2 is SYGVKD. The ends were cut back, 4 bases at V and 3 bases at J, with 12 bases in the middle. The CDR3 has 14 residues. Written as DNA, the CDR3 is TGTGCCATCAGTGTCGGAGGGCCCGACACTGAAGCTTTCTTT. Translating gives CAISVGGPDTEAFF.

This chain uses TRBV9 with TRBJ2-1; 11 nucleotides match TRBD2. V dropped 2 bases and J dropped 7; count of bases not matched to a gene: 14. Per germline, CDR1 SGDLS and CDR2 YYNGEE. The length of the CDR3 is 18 residues. The CDR3: CASSVLPRTSGYRNEQFF. The CDR3 coding sequence is TGTGCCAGCAGCGTCCTCCCCCGGACTAGCGGGTATAGGAATGAGCAGTTCTTC.

The chain links TRBV27 to TRBJ2-1, with 10 bases lining up with TRBD2. The V gene's germline CDR1 is MNHEY and CDR2 SMNVEV (reference sequence). CDR3 length: 17 amino acids. V lost 4 bases and J lost 4; bases outside the gene matches: 10. DNA for the CDR3: TGTGCCAGCAGTTGGGCTCGGGGACTAGCGCCGTACAATGAGCAGTTCTTC. Translating gives CASSWARGLAPYNEQFF.

The V and J genes are TRBV7-9 and TRBJ2-3; TRBD2 is a possible D gene (6 bases). V lost 5 bases, J lost 6 bases, and 18 bases lay in between. The CDR3 covers 15 residues. CDR1 SEHNR and CDR2 FQNEAQ come from the germline V gene (reference sequence). The CDR3 spells CASSPAGGSADTQYF. CDR3 DNA sequence: TGTGCCAGCAGCCCCGCTGGGGGGAGTGCTGATACGCAGTATTTT.

J is TRBJ2-2 and V is TRBV5-4, with 13 bases identical to TRBD2. This CDR3 spans 15 amino acids. The J segment lost 4 bases and the V segment lost 4 bases, leaving 1 base of the junction unmatched. Per the germline V gene, CDR1 is SGHNT and CDR2 is YYREEE (reference sequence). The DNA of the CDR3 is TGTGCCAGCAGCCGGACTAGCGGGGGCACCGGGGAGCTGTTTTTT. It yields the protein CASSRTSGGTGELFF.

The chain has TRBV5-4 and TRBJ1-2; 10 positions match TRBD1. Trimming took 4 bases from V and 3 from J; bases not matched to a gene: 9. CDR1 and CDR2 (germline): SGHNT, YYREEE (reference sequence). The CDR3 is made up of 16 amino acids. The CDR3 DNA is TGTGCCAGCAGCCCGACAGGGGGCGTCTTTGACTATGGCTACACCTTC. As protein: CASSPTGGVFDYGYTF.

CDR3 region: CASSQQDRAQETQYF. CDR3 DNA sequence: TGTGCCAGCAGCCAACAAGACAGGGCCCAAGAGACCCAGTACTTC. This rearrangement joins TRBV14 to TRBJ2-5; TRBD1 aligns across 7 bases. Germline V gene data show CDR1 as SGHDN and CDR2 as FVKESK. The CDR3 is 15 amino acids. Germline trimming cut 2 bases from V and 1 base from J; bases unmatched to any gene: 4.

The rearrangement links TRBV7-9 to TRBJ2-1; 7 nucleotides agree with TRBD2. CDR3 length: 15 amino acids. J gave up 4 bases and V 7 bases, and 10 bases lay outside the gene matches. CDR1 is SEHNR and CDR2 is FQNEAQ in the germline V gene (reference sequence). The CDR3 loop reads CASTPAGLTYNEQFF. The CDR3 DNA is TGTGCCAGCACCCCGGCGGGACTAACTTACAATGAGCAGTTCTTC.

The rearrangement joins TRBV9 to TRBJ1-3, with 7 bases lining up with TRBD1. CDR1 and CDR2 (germline): SGDLS, YYNGEE. Trimming at V came to 2 bases and at J to 3 bases, leaving 8 bases not matched to a gene. CDR3 length: 16 residues. The DNA of the CDR3 is TGTGCCAGCAGCGTCCGGGACAGAGGCCTTGGAAACACCATATATTTT. This sequence encodes CASSVRDRGLGNTIYF.